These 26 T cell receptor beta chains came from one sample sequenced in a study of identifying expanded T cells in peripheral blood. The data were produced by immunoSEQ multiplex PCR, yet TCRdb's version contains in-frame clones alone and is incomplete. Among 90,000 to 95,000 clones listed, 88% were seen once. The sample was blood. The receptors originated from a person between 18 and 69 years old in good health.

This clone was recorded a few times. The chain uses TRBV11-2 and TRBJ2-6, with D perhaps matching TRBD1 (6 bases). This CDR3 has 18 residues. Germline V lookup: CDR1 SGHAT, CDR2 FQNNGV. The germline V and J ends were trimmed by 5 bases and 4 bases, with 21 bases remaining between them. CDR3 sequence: CASSQLGRGGEGANVLTF. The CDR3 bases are TGTGCCAGCAGCCAGCTGGGGCGTGGGGGCGAAGGGGCCAACGTCCTGACTTTC.

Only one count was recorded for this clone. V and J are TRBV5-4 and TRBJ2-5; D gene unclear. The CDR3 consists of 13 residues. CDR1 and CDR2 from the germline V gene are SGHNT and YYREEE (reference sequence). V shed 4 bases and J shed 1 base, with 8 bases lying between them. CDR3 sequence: CASSTSTQETQYF. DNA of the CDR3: TGTGCCAGCAGCACATCGACCCAAGAGACCCAGTACTTC.

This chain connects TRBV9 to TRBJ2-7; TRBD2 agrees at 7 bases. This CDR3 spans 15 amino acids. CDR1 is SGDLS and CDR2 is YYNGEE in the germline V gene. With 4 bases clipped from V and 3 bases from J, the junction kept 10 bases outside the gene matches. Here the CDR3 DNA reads TGTGCCAGCAGCCCGAGCAGCGGGATCCTCTACGAGCAGTACTTC. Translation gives CASSPSSGILYEQYF.

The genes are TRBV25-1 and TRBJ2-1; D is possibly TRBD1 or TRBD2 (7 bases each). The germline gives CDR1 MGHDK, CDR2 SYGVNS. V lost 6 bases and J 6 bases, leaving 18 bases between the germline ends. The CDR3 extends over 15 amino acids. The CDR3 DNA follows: TGTGCCAGCAGCCCCCTGTTCAGGGGGGGCAATGAGCAGTTCTTC. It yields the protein CASSPLFRGGNEQFF. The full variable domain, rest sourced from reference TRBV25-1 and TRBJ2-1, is EADIYQTPRYLVIGTGKKITLECSQTMGHDKMYWYQQDPGMELHLIHYSYGVNSTEKGDLSSESTVSRIRTEHFPLTLESARPSHTSQYLCASSPLFRGGNEQFFGPGTRLTVL.

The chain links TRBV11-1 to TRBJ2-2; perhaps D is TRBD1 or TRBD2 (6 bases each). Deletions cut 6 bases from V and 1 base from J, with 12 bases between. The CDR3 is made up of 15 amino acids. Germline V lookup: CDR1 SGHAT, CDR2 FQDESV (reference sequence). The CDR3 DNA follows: TGTGCCAGCAGTTGGGGGGCCCTGAACACCGGGGAGCTGTTTTTT. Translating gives CASSWGALNTGELFF.

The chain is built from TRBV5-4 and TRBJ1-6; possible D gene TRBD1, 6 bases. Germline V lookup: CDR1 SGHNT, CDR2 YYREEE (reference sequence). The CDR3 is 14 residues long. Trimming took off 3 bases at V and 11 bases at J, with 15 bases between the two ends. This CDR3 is CASSWEGGATPLHF. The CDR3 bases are TGTGCCAGCAGCTGGGAGGGGGGGGCAACACCCCTCCACTTT.

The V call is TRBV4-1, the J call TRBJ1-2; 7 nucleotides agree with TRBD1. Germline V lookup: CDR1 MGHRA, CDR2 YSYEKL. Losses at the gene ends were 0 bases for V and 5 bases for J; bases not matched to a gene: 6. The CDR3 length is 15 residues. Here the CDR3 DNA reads TGCGCCAGCAGCCAAGATCGAGGGGGCGGATATGGCTACACCTTC. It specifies CASSQDRGGGYGYTF.

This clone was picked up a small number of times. The DNA of the CDR3 is TGTGCCAGCAGAGAGAGCAAGGATGGCTACACCTTC. Its translation: CASRESKDGYTF. The J gene is TRBJ1-2, the V gene TRBV6-1, with D unclear. V was pared by 6 bases and J by 6 bases, with 11 bases between. The CDR3 is 12 amino acids. Per the germline V gene, CDR1 is MNHNS and CDR2 is SASEGT.

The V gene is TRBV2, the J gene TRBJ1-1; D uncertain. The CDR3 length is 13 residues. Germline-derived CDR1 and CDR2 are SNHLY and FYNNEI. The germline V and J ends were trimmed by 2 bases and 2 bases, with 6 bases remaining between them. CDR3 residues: CASSELGNTEAFF. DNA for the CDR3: TGTGCCAGCAGTGAACTCGGAAACACTGAAGCTTTCTTT.

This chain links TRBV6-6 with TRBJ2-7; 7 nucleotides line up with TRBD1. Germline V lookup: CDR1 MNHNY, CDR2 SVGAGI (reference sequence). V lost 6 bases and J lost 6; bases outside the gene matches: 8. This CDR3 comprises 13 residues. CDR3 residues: CASRRTGVGEQYF. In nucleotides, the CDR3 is TGTGCCAGCAGAAGAACAGGGGTAGGCGAGCAGTACTTC.

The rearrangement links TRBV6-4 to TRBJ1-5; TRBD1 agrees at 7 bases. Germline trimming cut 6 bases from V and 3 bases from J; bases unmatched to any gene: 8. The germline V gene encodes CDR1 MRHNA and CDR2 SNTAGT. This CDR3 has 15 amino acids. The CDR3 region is CASSQKQGLNQPQHF. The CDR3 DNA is TGTGCCAGCAGCCAAAAACAGGGGCTCAATCAGCCCCAGCATTTT.

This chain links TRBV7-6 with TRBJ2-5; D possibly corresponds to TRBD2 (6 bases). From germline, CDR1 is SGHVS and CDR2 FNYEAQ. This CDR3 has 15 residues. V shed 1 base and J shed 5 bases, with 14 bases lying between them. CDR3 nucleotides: TGTGCCAGCAGCTTAGGTGGGACTCGGGCCGAGACCCAGTACTTC. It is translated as CASSLGGTRAETQYF.

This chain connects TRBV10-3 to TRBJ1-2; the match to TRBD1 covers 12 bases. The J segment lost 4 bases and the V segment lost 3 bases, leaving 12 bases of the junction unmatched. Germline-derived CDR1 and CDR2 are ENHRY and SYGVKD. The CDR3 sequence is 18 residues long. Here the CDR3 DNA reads TGTGCCATCAGTGACCGAACCCGGGGACAGGGGGCGAGCTATGGCTACACCTTC. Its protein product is CAISDRTRGQGASYGYTF.

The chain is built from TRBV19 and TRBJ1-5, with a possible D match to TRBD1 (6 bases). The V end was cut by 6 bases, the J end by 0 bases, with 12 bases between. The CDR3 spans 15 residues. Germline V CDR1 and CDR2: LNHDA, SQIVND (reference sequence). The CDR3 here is CASSRQAISNQPQHF. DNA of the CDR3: TGTGCCAGTAGCAGACAGGCAATTAGCAATCAGCCCCAGCATTTT.

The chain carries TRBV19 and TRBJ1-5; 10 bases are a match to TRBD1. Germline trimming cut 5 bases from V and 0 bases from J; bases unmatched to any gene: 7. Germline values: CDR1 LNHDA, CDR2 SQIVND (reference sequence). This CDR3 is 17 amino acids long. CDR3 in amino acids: CASSARTGGYSNQPQHF. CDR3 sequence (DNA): TGTGCCAGTAGTGCCCGGACAGGGGGGTATAGCAATCAGCCCCAGCATTTT.

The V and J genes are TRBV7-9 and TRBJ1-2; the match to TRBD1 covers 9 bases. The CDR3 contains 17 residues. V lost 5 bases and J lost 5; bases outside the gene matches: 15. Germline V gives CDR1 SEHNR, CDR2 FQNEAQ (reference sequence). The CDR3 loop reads CASSLGQGADLGYGYTF. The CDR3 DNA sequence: TGTGCCAGCAGCCTGGGACAGGGCGCGGATTTAGGATATGGCTACACCTTC.

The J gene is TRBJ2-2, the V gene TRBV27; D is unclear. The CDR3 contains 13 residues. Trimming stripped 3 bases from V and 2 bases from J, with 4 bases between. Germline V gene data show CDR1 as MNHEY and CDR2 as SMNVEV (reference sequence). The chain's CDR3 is CASSFLNTGELFF. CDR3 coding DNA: TGTGCCAGCAGTTTCCTCAACACCGGGGAGCTGTTTTTT.

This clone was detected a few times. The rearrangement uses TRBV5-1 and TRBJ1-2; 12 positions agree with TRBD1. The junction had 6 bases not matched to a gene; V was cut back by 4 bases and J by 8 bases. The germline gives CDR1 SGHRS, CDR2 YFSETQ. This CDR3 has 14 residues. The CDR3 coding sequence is TGCGCCAGCAGCGTAGGGACAGGGGGCCTAGGCTACACCTTC. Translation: CASSVGTGGLGYTF.

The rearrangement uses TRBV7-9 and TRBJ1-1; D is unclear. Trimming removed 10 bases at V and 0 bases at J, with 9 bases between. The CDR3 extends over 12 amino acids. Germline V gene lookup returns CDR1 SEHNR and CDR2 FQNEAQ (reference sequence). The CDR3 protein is CATDRLNTEAFF. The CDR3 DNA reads TGTGCCACCGACCGATTGAACACTGAAGCTTTCTTT. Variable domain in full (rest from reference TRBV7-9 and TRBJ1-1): DTGVSQNPRHKITKRGQNVTFRCDPISEHNRLYWYRQTLGQGPEFLTYFQNEAQLEKSRLLSDRFSAERPKGSFSTLEIQRTEQGDSAMYLCATDRLNTEAFFGQGTRLTVV.

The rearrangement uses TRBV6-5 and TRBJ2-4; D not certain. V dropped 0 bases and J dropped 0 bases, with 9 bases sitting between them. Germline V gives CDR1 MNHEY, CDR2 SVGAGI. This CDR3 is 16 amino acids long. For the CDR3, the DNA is TGTGCCAGCAGTTACTCTGTGGGTCTAGCCAAAAACATTCAGTACTTC. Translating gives CASSYSVGLAKNIQYF.

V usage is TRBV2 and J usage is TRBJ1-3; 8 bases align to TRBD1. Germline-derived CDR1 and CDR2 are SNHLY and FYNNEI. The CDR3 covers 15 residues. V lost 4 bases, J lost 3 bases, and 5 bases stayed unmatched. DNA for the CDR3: TGTGCCAGCAGTGGGCGGACAGGGCTTGGAAACACCATATATTTT. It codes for CASSGRTGLGNTIYF.

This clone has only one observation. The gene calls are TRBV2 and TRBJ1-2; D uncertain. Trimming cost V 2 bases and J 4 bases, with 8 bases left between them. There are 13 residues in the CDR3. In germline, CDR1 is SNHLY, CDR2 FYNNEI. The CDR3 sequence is CASSETQVYGYTF. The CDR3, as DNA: TGTGCCAGCAGTGAAACCCAGGTCTATGGCTACACCTTC.

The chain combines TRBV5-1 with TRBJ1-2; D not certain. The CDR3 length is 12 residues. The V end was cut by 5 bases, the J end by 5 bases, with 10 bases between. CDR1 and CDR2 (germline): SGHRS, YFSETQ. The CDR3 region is CASRAGEYGYTF. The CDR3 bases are TGCGCCAGCAGGGCGGGTGAATATGGCTACACCTTC.

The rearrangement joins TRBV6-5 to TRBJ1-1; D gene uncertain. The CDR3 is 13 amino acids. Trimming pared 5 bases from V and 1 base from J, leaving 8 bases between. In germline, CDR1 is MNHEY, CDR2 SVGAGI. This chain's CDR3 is CASSIQPNTEAFF. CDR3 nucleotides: TGTGCCAGCAGTATACAACCGAACACTGAAGCTTTCTTT.

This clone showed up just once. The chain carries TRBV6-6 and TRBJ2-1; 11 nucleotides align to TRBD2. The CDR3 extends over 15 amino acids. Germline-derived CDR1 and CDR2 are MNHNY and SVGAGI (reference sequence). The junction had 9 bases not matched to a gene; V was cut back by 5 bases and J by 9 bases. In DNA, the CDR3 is TGTGCCAGCAGTCTGCTAGCGGGGGGTTCGGGTGAGCAGTTCTTC. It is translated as CASSLLAGGSGEQFF.

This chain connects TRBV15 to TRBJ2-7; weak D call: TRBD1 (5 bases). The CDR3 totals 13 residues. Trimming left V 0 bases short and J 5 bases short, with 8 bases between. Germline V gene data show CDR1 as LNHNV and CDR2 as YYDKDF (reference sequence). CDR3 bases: TGTGCCACCAGCAGAGACAGGGTCCACGAGCAGTACTTC. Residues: CATSRDRVHEQYF.